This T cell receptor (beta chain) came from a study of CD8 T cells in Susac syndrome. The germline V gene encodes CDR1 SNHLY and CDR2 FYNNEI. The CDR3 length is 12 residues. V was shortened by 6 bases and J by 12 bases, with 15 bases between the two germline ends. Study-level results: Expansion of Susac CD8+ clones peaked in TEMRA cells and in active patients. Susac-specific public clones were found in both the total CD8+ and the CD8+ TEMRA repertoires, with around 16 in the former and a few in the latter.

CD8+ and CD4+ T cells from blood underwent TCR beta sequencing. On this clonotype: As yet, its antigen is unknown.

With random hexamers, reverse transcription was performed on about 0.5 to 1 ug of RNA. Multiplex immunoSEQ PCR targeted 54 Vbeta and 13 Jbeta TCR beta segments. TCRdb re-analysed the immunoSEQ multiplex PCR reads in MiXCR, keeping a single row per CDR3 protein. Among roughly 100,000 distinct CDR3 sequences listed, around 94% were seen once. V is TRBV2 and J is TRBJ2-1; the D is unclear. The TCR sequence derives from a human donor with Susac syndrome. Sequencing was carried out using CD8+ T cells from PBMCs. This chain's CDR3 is CASSERVLGQFF. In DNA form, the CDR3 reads TGTGCCAGCAGCGAACGAGTCCTCGGGCAGTTCTTC. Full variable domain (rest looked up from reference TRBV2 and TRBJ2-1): EPEVTQTPSHQVTQMGQEVILRCVPISNHLYFYWYRQILGQKVEFLVSFYNNEISEKSEIFDDQFSVERPDGSNFTLKIRSTKLEDSAMYFCASSERVLGQFFGPGTRLTVL.